One sample yielded the 21 T cell receptor beta chains listed below, sequenced in a study of blood T cell repertoires in COVID-19. Profiling relied on immunoSEQ multiplex PCR, and the TCRdb table lists in-frame clones only, not all of them. The sample carries 310,000 or so clones, 75% to 95% recorded once. Sequenced material: PBMCs or T cells enriched from blood (not recorded which). The receptors were gathered from a woman in her 30s who had recovered from COVID-19.

The chain links TRBV6-9 to TRBJ2-7; D not certain. Per the germline V gene, CDR1 is MNHGY and CDR2 is SVAAGI. This CDR3 has 11 amino acids. Trimming took off 7 bases at V and 2 bases at J, with 6 bases between the two ends. The CDR3 reads CASKSTYEQYF. The CDR3 coding sequence is TGTGCCAGCAAGAGTACCTACGAGCAGTACTTC.

This clone has just one count. This rearrangement joins TRBV2 to TRBJ2-1; TRBD1 might be the D (6 bases). The CDR3 totals 15 residues. From germline, CDR1 is SNHLY and CDR2 FYNNEI. V was shortened by 7 bases and J by 1 base, with 14 bases between the two germline ends. CDR3 residues: CASTRLGGSYNEQFF. The CDR3 coding sequence is TGTGCCAGCACCCGGTTAGGGGGATCCTACAATGAGCAGTTCTTC.

This chain joins TRBV7-2 and TRBJ2-2, with 7 bases aligning to TRBD1. Germline CDR1 SGHTA, CDR2 FQGNSA. The J segment lost 6 bases and the V segment lost 3 bases, leaving 7 bases of the junction unmatched. CDR3 length equals 15 residues. Here the CDR3 reads CASSFTTGPSGELFF. The CDR3 nucleotides read TGTGCCAGCAGCTTTACGACAGGGCCGTCCGGGGAGCTGTTTTTT.

This clone showed up just a few times. In DNA, the CDR3 is TGTGCCAGCAGCGACAGATCTAGTGGCTACACCTTC. As protein: CASSDRSSGYTF. This chain joins TRBV28 and TRBJ1-2, with a weak D call TRBD1 (5 bases). The CDR3 has 12 amino acids. V lost 6 bases and J 7 bases, leaving 12 bases between the germline ends. Germline V gene sequence: CDR1 MDHEN, CDR2 SYDVKM.

This sequence joins TRBV2 and TRBJ2-1, with 8 bases aligning to TRBD2. CDR3 length: 13 residues. Per germline, CDR1 SNHLY and CDR2 FYNNEI. After removal of 7 bases from V and 8 bases from J, the junction contained 7 bases not matched to a gene. For the CDR3, the DNA is TGTGCCAGCATATTCGCGGGAGGCGATGAGCAGTTCTTC. Amino acids: CASIFAGGDEQFF.

The gene calls are TRBV11-2 and TRBJ2-7, with 7 nucleotides matching TRBD2. Germline CDR1 is SGHAT and CDR2 is FQNNGV. The CDR3 length is 14 residues. V lost 2 bases and J lost 2; bases outside the gene matches: 3. CDR3 nucleotide sequence: TGTGCCAGCAGCTTATGGGGGAGGGCCTACGAGCAGTACTTC. Its protein is CASSLWGRAYEQYF.

V gene TRBV10-3 combines with J gene TRBJ1-1, with D hard to call. From germline, CDR1 is ENHRY and CDR2 SYGVKD. The CDR3 length is 13 residues. Trimming took 6 bases from V and 4 from J, leaving 12 bases between them. CDR3 coding DNA: TGTGCCATCAGGAGGGCTGGAGGCACTGAAGCTTTCTTT. The encoded protein is CAIRRAGGTEAFF.

The chain carries TRBV27 and TRBJ2-1; TRBD1 aligns across 8 bases. Germline V gene sequence: CDR1 MNHEY, CDR2 SMNVEV (reference sequence). Trimming cost V 5 bases and J 10 bases; bases outside gene matches: 10. This CDR3 spans 14 amino acids. This CDR3 reads CASSPPTGVWEQFF. The CDR3 DNA is TGTGCCAGCAGTCCGCCGACAGGGGTATGGGAGCAGTTCTTC.

The gene calls are TRBV19 and TRBJ2-7; 8 bases match TRBD1. The CDR3 length is 13 residues. The V segment lost 7 bases and the J segment 6 bases; nucleotides outside the gene matches: 8. Germline V gene data show CDR1 as LNHDA and CDR2 as SQIVND (reference sequence). This CDR3 reads CASTGQGRSEQYF. The CDR3 DNA follows: TGTGCCAGTACTGGACAGGGCCGCTCCGAGCAGTACTTC.

V gene TRBV5-1 combines with J gene TRBJ2-1, with 13 bases matching TRBD2. Per germline, CDR1 SGHRS and CDR2 YFSETQ. V trimming: 2 bases; J trimming: 4 bases; junction bases outside the gene matches: 6. This CDR3 is 17 amino acids long. As DNA, the CDR3 is TGCGCCAGCAGCTTACAGGGACTAGCGGGACCTTACAATGAGCAGTTCTTC. This translates into CASSLQGLAGPYNEQFF.

V gene TRBV9 combines with J gene TRBJ2-5; 9 nucleotides line up with TRBD2. CDR3 size: 13 residues. Germline values: CDR1 SGDLS, CDR2 YYNGEE. With V trimmed by 3 bases and J by 6 bases, 3 bases remained unmatched. CDR3 in DNA: TGTGCCAGCAGCGACAGCGGGGGGAAGACCCAGTACTTC. Translating it yields CASSDSGGKTQYF. Full variable domain (outside the CDR3, taken from reference TRBV9 and TRBJ2-5): DSGVTQTPKHLITATGQRVTLRCSPRSGDLSVYWYQQSLDQGLQFLIQYYNGEERAKGNILERFSAQQFPDLHSELNLSSLELGDSALYFCASSDSGGKTQYFGPGTRLLVL.

The chain has TRBV11-3 and TRBJ2-2, with TRBD2 identical over 7 bases. Germline trimming cut 1 base from V and 7 bases from J; bases unmatched to any gene: 6. The CDR3 consists of 15 residues. Germline CDR1 reads SGHNT; CDR2 reads YENEEA. As DNA, the CDR3 is TGTGCCAGCAGCTTAGGCTCTAGCGGAGGCGGGGAGCTGTTTTTT. This gives the protein CASSLGSSGGGELFF. The full variable domain, its missing parts supplied by reference TRBV11-3 and TRBJ2-2, is EAGVVQSPRYKIIEKKQPVAFWCNPISGHNTLYWYLQNLGQGPELLIRYENEEAVDDSQLPKDRFSAERLKGVDSTLKIQPAELGDSAVYLCASSLGSSGGGELFFGEGSRLTVL.

The chain employs TRBV4-1 and TRBJ2-5; TRBD2 aligns across 11 bases. After removal of 2 bases from V and 6 bases from J, the junction contained 8 bases not matched to a gene. CDR3 length: 16 residues. Germline V gene sequence: CDR1 MGHRA, CDR2 YSYEKL. The CDR3 sequence is CASSQIAGGPGKTQYF. DNA for the CDR3: TGCGCCAGCAGCCAAATAGCGGGAGGGCCGGGGAAGACCCAGTACTTC.

This chain uses TRBV24-1 with TRBJ1-5, with D maybe TRBD1 (6 bases). Germline CDR1 and CDR2: KGHDR and SFDVKD. Trimming cost V 5 bases and J 3 bases, with 7 bases left between them. The CDR3 consists of 13 residues. CDR3 coding DNA: TGTGCCACCAGTGGACAGGACAATCAGCCCCAGCATTTT. Amino acid sequence: CATSGQDNQPQHF.

Here the CDR3 reads CASASGTSGSSADTQYF. Written as DNA, the CDR3 is TGTGCCAGCGCAAGCGGGACTAGCGGGAGTTCAGCAGATACGCAGTATTTT. V is TRBV19 and J is TRBJ2-3; 14 positions match TRBD2. CDR1 is LNHDA, CDR2 SQIVND, per germline (reference sequence). The junction had 12 bases not matched to a gene; V was cut back by 9 bases and J by 4 bases. This CDR3 region has 17 residues.

The chain is built from TRBV7-6 and TRBJ2-3; 7 positions agree with TRBD2. This CDR3 region has 17 residues. Germline trimming cut 1 base from V and 2 bases from J; bases unmatched to any gene: 9. CDR1 and CDR2 from the germline V gene are SGHVS and FNYEAQ. The CDR3 here is CASSLEIAGASTDTQYF. Written as DNA, the CDR3 is TGTGCCAGCAGCTTAGAGATCGCGGGAGCGTCCACAGATACGCAGTATTTT.

The V and J genes are TRBV6-5 and TRBJ2-3, with D tentatively TRBD1 (5 bases). The ends were cut back, 2 bases at V and 0 bases at J, with 12 bases in the middle. CDR3 length: 16 residues. Germline V CDR1 and CDR2: MNHEY, SVGAGI. The CDR3 spells CASSYGAQGSTDTQYF. CDR3 nucleotides: TGTGCCAGCAGTTACGGGGCCCAGGGAAGCACAGATACGCAGTATTTT.

V is TRBV4-2 and J is TRBJ1-1; possibly TRBD1 for D (6 bases). V lost 0 bases to trimming and J lost 4 bases, with 12 bases between them. Per the germline V gene, CDR1 is LGHNA and CDR2 is YNFKEQ. This CDR3 contains 15 residues. CDR3 residues: CASSQDPLDSTEAFF. CDR3 coding DNA: TGTGCCAGCAGCCAAGATCCGTTGGACAGCACTGAAGCTTTCTTT.

This chain joins TRBV27 and TRBJ2-7; weak D call: TRBD1 (6 bases). V was clipped by 2 bases and J by 1 base, with 12 bases between them. The CDR3 spans 15 residues. Looked up from germline, CDR1 is MNHEY and CDR2 is SMNVEV (reference sequence). The CDR3 here is CASSLEPGASYEQYF. The CDR3 DNA reads TGTGCCAGCAGTTTAGAACCAGGGGCGTCCTACGAGCAGTACTTC.

The CDR3 region has the DNA TGTGCCAGCAGCCGTAGGGGAAATGAGCAGTTCTTC. Its protein product is CASSRRGNEQFF. The J gene is TRBJ2-1, the V gene TRBV6-2 or TRBV6-3; possible D gene TRBD1, 5 bases. The CDR3 runs to 12 residues. CDR1 and CDR2 from the germline V gene are MNHEY and SVGEGT. The germline V and J ends were trimmed by 6 bases and 7 bases, with 10 bases remaining between them.

In this sample, this clone turned up once. The gene calls are TRBV27 and TRBJ2-1, with D maybe TRBD2 (5 bases). The V gene lost 2 bases and the J gene lost 6 bases, with 8 bases spanning the gap. The V gene's germline CDR1 is MNHEY and CDR2 SMNVEV (reference sequence). The CDR3 has 13 amino acids. The CDR3 protein is CASSLSSVNEQFF. CDR3 bases: TGTGCCAGCAGTTTAAGTAGCGTCAATGAGCAGTTCTTC.